These T cell receptor beta chains were read from a single sample in a study of T cell clones after liver transplantation. Libraries were prepared by immunoSEQ multiplex PCR; TCRdb keeps only in-frame clonotypes and omits some of them. The repertoire has roughly 62,000 clones, 70% of them found once; the top ten carry about 2.7%. The sample in question was CD4+ T cells from blood, obtained at the approximately 15-month timepoint. All receptors come from a human patient who received a liver transplant. Part of the T cell pool may stem from the graft donor. Both conserved end residues are part of each CDR3. The D gene is left open where the match is weak. Only part of the rows carry a size: once, few, many, or a class if the clone is expanded.

.	.	TRBV23-1	TRBJ2-5	CASSQWALGQETQYF	TGCGCCAGCAGTCAATGGGCCCTGGGCCAAGAGACCCAGTACTTC
.	TRBD1	TRBV29-1	TRBJ1-3	CSVRMGSGTGRENTIYF	TGCAGCGTCCGAATGGGATCCGGGACAGGGAGAGAAAACACCATATATTTT
few	.	TRBV7-2	TRBJ1-5	CASSLDQGMSQPQHF	TGTGCCAGCAGCTTAGACCAGGGTATGAGTCAGCCCCAGCATTTT
many	TRBD1	TRBV15	TRBJ2-5	CATSRGGDRGPGETQYF	TGTGCCACCAGCAGAGGAGGGGACAGGGGCCCTGGGGAGACCCAGTACTTC
.	.	TRBV5-1	TRBJ2-3	CASSLRQLGTDTQYF	TGCGCCAGCAGCCTACGACAGTTAGGCACAGATACGCAGTATTTT
.	TRBD1	TRBV2	TRBJ1-6	CASSEYRGVHSNSPLHF	TGTGCCAGCAGTGAGTACAGGGGTGTCCATAGTAATTCACCCCTCCACTTT
.	.	TRBV7-8	TRBJ2-1	CATQVPGRNEQFF	TGTGCCACCCAAGTCCCGGGGCGGAATGAGCAGTTCTTC
.	TRBD1	TRBV2	TRBJ1-5	CASIERDRNQPQHF	TGTGCCAGCATAGAAAGGGACAGAAATCAGCCCCAGCATTTT
.	.	TRBV2	TRBJ2-5	CASKGTRETQYF	TGTGCCAGCAAGGGGACCCGAGAGACCCAGTACTTC
.	.	TRBV7-9	TRBJ2-6	CASSLGTGIGANVLTF	TGTGCCAGCAGCTTAGGTACAGGGATAGGGGCCAACGTCCTGACTTTC
many	TRBD1	TRBV7-6	TRBJ1-6	CASSLGQGGGNSPLHF	TGTGCCAGCAGCCTAGGACAGGGAGGAGGTAATTCACCCCTCCACTTT
.	TRBD1	TRBV28	TRBJ1-1	CASSPVRQGAIEAFF	TGTGCCAGCAGTCCTGTTCGGCAGGGGGCAATTGAAGCTTTCTTT
.	.	TRBV19	TRBJ2-3	CASSSQKPTDTQYF	TGTGCCAGTAGTAGCCAGAAACCCACAGATACGCAGTATTTT
.	.	TRBV7-5	TRBJ1-2	CARFHGGGYGYTF	TGTGCCAGATTCCACGGGGGGGGCTATGGCTACACCTTC
.	.	TRBV19	TRBJ2-5	CASSIGAQSQETQYF	TGTGCCAGTAGTATTGGGGCCCAGTCCCAAGAGACCCAGTACTTC
.	TRBD1	TRBV2	TRBJ2-3	CASSEGTVTDTQYF	TGTGCCAGCAGCGAGGGGACAGTCACAGATACGCAGTATTTT
.	TRBD2	TRBV29-1	TRBJ2-2	CSVRLAGQSTGELFF	TGCAGCGTCAGACTAGCGGGTCAGAGTACCGGGGAGCTGTTTTTT
few	.	TRBV9	TRBJ1-1	CASSTSMNTEAFF	TGTGCCAGCAGCACCTCCATGAACACTGAAGCTTTCTTT
.	TRBD2	TRBV28	TRBJ2-3	CASSLHLAGETDTQYF	TGTGCCAGCAGTCTGCATCTAGCGGGGGAGACAGATACGCAGTATTTT
.	.	TRBV7-9	TRBJ2-3	CASSSPNGDTQYF	TGTGCCAGCAGCTCCCCCAATGGGGATACGCAGTATTTT
once	.	TRBV7-8	TRBJ1-2	CASSLGDNYGYTF	TGTGCCAGCAGCTTAGGGGACAACTATGGCTACACCTTC
.	.	TRBV5-4	TRBJ2-7	CASSRDTYEQYF	TGTGCCAGCAGCCGGGATACGTACGAGCAGTACTTC
.	.	TRBV27	TRBJ2-5	CASSFRRFETQYF	TGTGCCAGCAGTTTCAGAAGGTTTGAGACCCAGTACTTC
.	.	TRBV29-1	TRBJ2-3	CSVGGGRGTDTQYF	TGCAGCGTTGGAGGGGGAAGAGGCACAGATACGCAGTATTTT
medium-sized	.	TRBV4-3	TRBJ2-5	CAWPVRGETQYF	TGCGCCTGGCCGGTCAGGGGAGAGACCCAGTACTTC
.	.	TRBV5-6	TRBJ1-4	CASSSPRRQENEKLFF	TGTGCCAGCAGCTCCCCGCGTCGGCAGGAAAATGAAAAACTGTTTTTT
.	TRBD2	TRBV28	TRBJ2-3	CASSPLPAGGSWGTQYF	TGTGCCAGCAGTCCTCTCCCAGCGGGGGGGTCCTGGGGTACGCAGTATTTT
.	TRBD1	TRBV11-2	TRBJ1-2	CASSPTGGGGYTF	TGTGCCAGCAGTCCCACAGGGGGCGGCGGCTACACCTTC
few	.	TRBV11-3	TRBJ2-5	CASSLVGETQYF	TGTGCCAGCAGCTTAGTAGGCGAGACCCAGTACTTC
.	.	TRBV21-1	TRBJ2-3	CASTSSGTQYSTDTQYF	TGTGCCAGCACCTCCTCCGGGACGCAGTATAGCACAGATACGCAGTATTTT